This T cell receptor (beta chain) was captured by sequencing in a study of T cell responses to AZD1222 COVID-19 vaccine. Regarding the study as a whole: After two AZD1222 doses, spike-specific TCR breadth and depth rose versus day 0.

Germline values: CDR1 MNHEY, CDR2 SMNVEV (reference sequence). Trimming took 2 bases from V and 3 from J, leaving 14 bases between them. The CDR3 loop spans 15 amino acids. The protocol was immunoSEQ multiplex PCR, while the TCRdb copy is restricted to in-frame clones and leaves out a portion. The sample contains about 140,000 clones, 91% of which appear only once. As for this clone: What it binds is not known.

This sequence joins TRBV27 and TRBJ2-7, with D unclear. The TCR comes from an adult who received the MenACWY meningococcal vaccine as a control. Specimen: peripheral blood, collected 28 days after the second dose of the MenACWY control vaccine. The CDR3 nucleotides read TGTGCCAGCAGTTTAAGAGGAGAATGGGGCTACGAGCAGTACTTC. Its protein is CASSLRGEWGYEQYF.